This TCR beta chain comes out of a study of neurological immune-mediated disorders. Broader study findings: Private repertoires in all groups were suggested by the absence of shared CDR3 amino acid sequences among expanded clones across subjects.

This CDR3 region has 17 residues. From germline, CDR1 is DFQATT and CDR2 SNEGSKA (reference sequence). The junction had 21 bases not matched to a gene; V was cut back by 8 bases and J by 4 bases. TCRdb passed the 5' RACE reads through MiXCR, listing each CDR3 protein once. The table shows roughly 90,000 distinct CDR3 sequences, with around 3.5% occurring only once. Only a few counts were recorded for this clonotype. Its antigen remains unidentified. The rearrangement uses TRBV20-1 and TRBJ1-2; 8 bases are shared with TRBD1. The source of this sequence is a woman aged 50 to 60 with multiple sclerosis. The sample comprised PBMCs. The CDR3 spells CSSLFPSDRAQGYGYTF. The CDR3 nucleotides read TGCAGTTCCTTATTCCCGTCGGACAGGGCCCAGGGCTATGGCTACACCTTC.